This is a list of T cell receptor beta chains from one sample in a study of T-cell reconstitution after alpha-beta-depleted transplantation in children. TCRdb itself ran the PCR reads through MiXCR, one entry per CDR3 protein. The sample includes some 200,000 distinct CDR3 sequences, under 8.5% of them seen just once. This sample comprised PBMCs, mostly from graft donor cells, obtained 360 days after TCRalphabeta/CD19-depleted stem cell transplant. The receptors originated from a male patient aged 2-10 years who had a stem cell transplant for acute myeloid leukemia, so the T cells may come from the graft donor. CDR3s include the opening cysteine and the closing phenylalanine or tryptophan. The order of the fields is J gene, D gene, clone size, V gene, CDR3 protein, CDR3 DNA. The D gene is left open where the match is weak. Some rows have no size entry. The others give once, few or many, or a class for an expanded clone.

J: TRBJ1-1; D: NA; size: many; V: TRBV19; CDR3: CASTIFGTEAFF; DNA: TGTGCCAGTACCATATTTGGCACTGAAGCTTTCTTT
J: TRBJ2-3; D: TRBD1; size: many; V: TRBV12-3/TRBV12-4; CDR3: CASNTGVTDTQYF; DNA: TGTGCCAGCAATACAGGGGTCACAGATACGCAGTATTTT
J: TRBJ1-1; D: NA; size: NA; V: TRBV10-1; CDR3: CASSPGRGTEAFF; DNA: TGCGCCAGCAGCCCAGGGAGGGGCACTGAAGCTTTCTTT
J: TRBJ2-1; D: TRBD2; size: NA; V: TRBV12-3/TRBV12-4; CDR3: CASSSLSGGPPWSCNEQFF; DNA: TGTGCCAGCAGCTCGTTATCGGGAGGTCCTCCGTGGTCTTGCAATGAGCAGTTCTTC
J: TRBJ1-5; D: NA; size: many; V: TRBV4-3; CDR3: CASSQDWGRNQPQHF; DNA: TGCGCCAGCAGCCAAGACTGGGGGCGCAATCAGCCCCAGCATTTT
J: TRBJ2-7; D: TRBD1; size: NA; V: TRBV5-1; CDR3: CASSDRLRDSPYEQYF; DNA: TGCGCCAGCAGCGATCGCCTCCGGGACAGTCCCTACGAGCAGTACTTC
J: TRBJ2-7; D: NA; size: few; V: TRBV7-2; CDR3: CASSPQVGDQEQYF; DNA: TGTGCCAGCAGCCCGCAAGTGGGGGATCAGGAGCAGTACTTC
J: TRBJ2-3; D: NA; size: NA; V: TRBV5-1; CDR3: CASSQRGQGAKDTQYF; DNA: TGCGCCAGCAGCCAACGGGGCCAAGGAGCTAAGGATACGCAGTATTTT
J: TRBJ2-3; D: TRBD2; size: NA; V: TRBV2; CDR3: CAGGTRVDDTQYF; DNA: TGTGCCGGGGGGACTAGGGTAGATGATACGCAGTATTTT
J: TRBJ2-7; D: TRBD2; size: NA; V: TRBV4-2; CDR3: CASSQPGLTTSYEQYF; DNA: TGTGCCAGCAGCCAGCCGGGACTAACCACTTCCTACGAGCAGTACTTC
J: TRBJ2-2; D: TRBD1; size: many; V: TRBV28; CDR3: CASSPRTGWGTGELFF; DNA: TGTGCCAGCAGTCCCCGGACAGGGTGGGGCACCGGGGAGCTGTTTTTT
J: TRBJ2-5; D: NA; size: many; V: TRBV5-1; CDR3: CASSLGQETQYF; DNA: TGTGCCAGCAGCTTGGGTCAAGAGACCCAGTACTTC
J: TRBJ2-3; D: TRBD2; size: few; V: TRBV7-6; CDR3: CASSTRLAGRDSSTDTQYF; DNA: TGTGCCAGCAGCACCAGACTAGCGGGTAGAGATTCTAGCACAGATACGCAGTATTTT
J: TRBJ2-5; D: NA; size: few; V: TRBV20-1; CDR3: CSPKGGGETQYF; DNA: TGCAGTCCAAAGGGGGGAGGAGAGACCCAGTACTTC
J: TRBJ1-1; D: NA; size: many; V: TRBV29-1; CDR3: CSVGFTEAFF; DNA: TGCAGCGTTGGGTTCACTGAAGCTTTCTTT
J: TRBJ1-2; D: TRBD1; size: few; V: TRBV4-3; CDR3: CASSQKTGDYGYTF; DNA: TGCGCCAGCAGCCAAAAGACAGGGGACTATGGCTACACCTTC
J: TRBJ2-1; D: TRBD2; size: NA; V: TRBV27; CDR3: CASSPLLAGGMDNEQFF; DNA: TGTGCCAGCAGTCCCCTCCTAGCGGGAGGTATGGACAATGAGCAGTTCTTC
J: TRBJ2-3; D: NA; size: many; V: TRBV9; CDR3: CASSLRTGTDTQYF; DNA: TGTGCCAGCAGCTTACGGACGGGCACAGATACGCAGTATTTT
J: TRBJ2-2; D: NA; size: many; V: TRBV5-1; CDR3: CASTEQLNTGELFF; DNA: TGCGCCAGCACCGAACAGCTGAACACCGGGGAGCTGTTTTTT
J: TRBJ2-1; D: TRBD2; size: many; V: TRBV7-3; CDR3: CASSPSGRGYNEQFF; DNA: TGTGCCAGCAGCCCTAGCGGGAGGGGGTACAATGAGCAGTTCTTC
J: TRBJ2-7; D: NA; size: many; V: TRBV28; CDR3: CASSLTGTVPWSEQYF; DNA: TGTGCCAGCAGTTTAACAGGGACTGTGCCATGGTCCGAGCAGTACTTC
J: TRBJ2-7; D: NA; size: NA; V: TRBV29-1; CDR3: CSVTSLSSYEQYF; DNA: TGCAGCGTGACGTCACTGAGCTCCTACGAGCAGTACTTC
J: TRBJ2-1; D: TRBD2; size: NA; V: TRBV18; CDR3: CASSPTGLAGDNEQFF; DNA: TGTGCCAGCTCACCAACGGGGCTAGCGGGAGACAATGAGCAGTTCTTC
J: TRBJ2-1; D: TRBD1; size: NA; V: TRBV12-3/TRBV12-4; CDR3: CASSSLTGGGQFF; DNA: TGTGCCAGCAGCTCACTGACAGGGGGGGGCCAGTTCTTC
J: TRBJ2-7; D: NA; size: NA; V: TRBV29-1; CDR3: CSVDDSSSYEQYF; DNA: TGCAGCGTTGACGACAGTAGCTCCTACGAGCAGTACTTC
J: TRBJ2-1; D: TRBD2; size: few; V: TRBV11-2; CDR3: CASSSTFNSGRVKGYNEQFF; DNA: TGTGCCAGCAGTTCAACCTTCAATAGCGGGAGGGTTAAAGGGTACAATGAGCAGTTCTTC
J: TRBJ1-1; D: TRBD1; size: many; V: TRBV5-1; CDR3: CASSWDPGGDTEAFF; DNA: TGCGCCAGCAGCTGGGACCCAGGGGGAGACACTGAAGCTTTCTTT
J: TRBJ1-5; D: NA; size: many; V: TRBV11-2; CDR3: CASSLRFGQPQHF; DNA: TGTGCCAGCAGCTTAAGGTTTGGTCAGCCCCAGCATTTT
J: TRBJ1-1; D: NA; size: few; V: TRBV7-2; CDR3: CASSQNAPNMNTEAFF; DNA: TGTGCCAGCAGCCAGAACGCACCCAACATGAACACTGAAGCTTTCTTT
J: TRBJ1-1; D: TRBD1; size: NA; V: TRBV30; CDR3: CAWKTGGKVEAFF; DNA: TGTGCCTGGAAGACAGGGGGCAAGGTTGAAGCTTTCTTT
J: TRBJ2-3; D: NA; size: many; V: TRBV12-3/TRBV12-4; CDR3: CASSLRVGGDTQYF; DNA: TGTGCCAGCAGTTTAAGGGTGGGGGGAGATACGCAGTATTTT
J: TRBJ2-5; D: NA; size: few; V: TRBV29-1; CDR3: CSVEVAGQSLRETQYF; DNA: TGCAGCGTTGAAGTGGCAGGACAATCCCTTAGGGAGACCCAGTACTTC
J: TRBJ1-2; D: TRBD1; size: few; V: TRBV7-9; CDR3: CASSLGDRSGGYGYTF; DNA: TGTGCCAGCAGCTTGGGGGACAGATCTGGGGGATATGGCTACACCTTC
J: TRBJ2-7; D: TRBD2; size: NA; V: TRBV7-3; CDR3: CASSLVAGDYEQYF; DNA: TGTGCCAGCAGCTTAGTGGCGGGGGACTACGAGCAGTACTTC
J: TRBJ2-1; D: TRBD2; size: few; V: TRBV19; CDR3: CASRSVAGAYNEQFF; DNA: TGTGCCAGTAGGTCCGTGGCGGGAGCCTACAATGAGCAGTTCTTC
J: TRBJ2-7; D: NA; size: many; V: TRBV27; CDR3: CASSLTGSNYEQYF; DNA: TGTGCCAGCAGTTTGACAGGTTCCAACTACGAGCAGTACTTC
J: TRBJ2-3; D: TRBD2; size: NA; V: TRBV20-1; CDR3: CSATPRITTSGITDTQYF; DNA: TGCAGTGCTACCCCGAGGATCACCACTAGCGGGATCACAGATACGCAGTATTTT
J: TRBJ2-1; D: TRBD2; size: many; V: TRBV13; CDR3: CASSLGSLADYNEQFF; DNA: TGTGCCAGCAGCTTAGGTTCGCTAGCGGACTACAATGAGCAGTTCTTC
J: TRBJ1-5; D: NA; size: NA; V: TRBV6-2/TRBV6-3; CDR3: CASVASIYQPQHF; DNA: TGTGCCAGCGTCGCTAGCATATATCAGCCCCAGCATTTT
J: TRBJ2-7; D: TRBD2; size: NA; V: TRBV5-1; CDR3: CASSFLAGTYEQYF; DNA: TGCGCCAGCAGCTTCCTAGCGGGAACCTACGAGCAGTACTTC
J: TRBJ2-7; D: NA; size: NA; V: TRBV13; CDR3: CASSLGTGRLLDEQYF; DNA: TGTGCCAGCAGCTTAGGTACAGGCCGCCTGCTAGACGAGCAGTACTTC
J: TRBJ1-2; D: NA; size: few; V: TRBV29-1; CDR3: CSVLGVERGSTWNYGYTF; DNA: TGCAGCGTTTTAGGGGTAGAGAGGGGTTCAACTTGGAACTATGGCTACACCTTC
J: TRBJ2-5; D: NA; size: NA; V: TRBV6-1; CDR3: CASSEWRGRLETQYF; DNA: TGTGCCAGCAGTGAATGGAGGGGGCGTTTGGAGACCCAGTACTTC